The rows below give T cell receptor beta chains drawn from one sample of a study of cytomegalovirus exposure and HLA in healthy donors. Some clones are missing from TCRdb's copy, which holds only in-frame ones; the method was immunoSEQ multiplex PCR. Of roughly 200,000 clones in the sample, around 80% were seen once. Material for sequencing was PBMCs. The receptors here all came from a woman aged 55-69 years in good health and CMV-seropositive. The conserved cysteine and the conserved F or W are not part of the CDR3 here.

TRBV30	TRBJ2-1	AWSVGQDSSYNEQF
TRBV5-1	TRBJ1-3	ASSLDSAGNTIY
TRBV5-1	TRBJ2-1	ASSLGTSSTYNEQF
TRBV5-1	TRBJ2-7	ASSPSGGATAEQY
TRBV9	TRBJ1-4	ASSGGGQGYEKLF
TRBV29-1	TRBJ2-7	SILRGYEQY
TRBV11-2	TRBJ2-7	ASSPQDFFITYEQY
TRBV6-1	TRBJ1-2	ASSVVGYGYT
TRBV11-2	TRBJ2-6	ASSLELTGSGANVLT
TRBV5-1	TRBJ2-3	ASSSLAGGTDTQY
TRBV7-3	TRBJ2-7	ASSAEGQGAYEQY
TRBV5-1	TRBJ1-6	ASSLGGRSNSPLH
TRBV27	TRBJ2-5	AGSPQGLAGGNQETQY
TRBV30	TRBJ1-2	AFKGTGSIYGYT
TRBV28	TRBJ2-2	ASSLADRNTGELF
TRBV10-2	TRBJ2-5	ASSPGVRETQY
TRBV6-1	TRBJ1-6	ASSPWRQVNSPLH